This T cell receptor beta chain is from a study of shared clonotypes between healthy human individuals. An assay was performed, and its level was deep. Profiling relied on immunoSEQ multiplex PCR, and the TCRdb table lists in-frame clones only, not all of them. The sample carries about 1.1 million clones, 60% to 85% recorded once. There are 14 residues in the CDR3. Trimming pared 0 bases from V and 0 bases from J, leaving 6 bases between. The germline V gene encodes CDR1 SGHDT and CDR2 YYEEEE. The chain links TRBV5-6 to TRBJ1-2, with D unresolved. The sequenced sample was memory CD4+ T cells from PBMCs. Subset of the sample: CD45RA-negative fraction. The receptor was derived from a young man in good health. Some clones in this sample may be carry-over from other donors' samples. The CDR3 region is CASSLGGANYGYTF. The CDR3 DNA is TGTGCCAGCAGCTTGGGGGGAGCTAACTATGGCTACACCTTC.